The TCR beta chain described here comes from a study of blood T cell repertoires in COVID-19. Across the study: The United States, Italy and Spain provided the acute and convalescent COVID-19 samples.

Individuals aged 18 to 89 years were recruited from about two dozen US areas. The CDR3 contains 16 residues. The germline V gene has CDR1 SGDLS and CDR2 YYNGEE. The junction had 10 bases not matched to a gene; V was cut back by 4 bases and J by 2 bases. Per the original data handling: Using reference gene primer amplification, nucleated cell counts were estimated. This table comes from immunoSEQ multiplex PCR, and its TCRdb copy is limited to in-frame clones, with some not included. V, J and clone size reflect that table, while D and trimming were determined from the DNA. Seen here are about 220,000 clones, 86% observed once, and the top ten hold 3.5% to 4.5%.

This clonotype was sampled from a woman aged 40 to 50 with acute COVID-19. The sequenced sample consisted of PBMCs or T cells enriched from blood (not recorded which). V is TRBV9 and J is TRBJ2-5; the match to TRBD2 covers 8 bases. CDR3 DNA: TGTGCCAGCAGCCCAAGTGCCGGGGGGGGGCAAGAGACCCAGTACTTC. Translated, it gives CASSPSAGGGQETQYF.